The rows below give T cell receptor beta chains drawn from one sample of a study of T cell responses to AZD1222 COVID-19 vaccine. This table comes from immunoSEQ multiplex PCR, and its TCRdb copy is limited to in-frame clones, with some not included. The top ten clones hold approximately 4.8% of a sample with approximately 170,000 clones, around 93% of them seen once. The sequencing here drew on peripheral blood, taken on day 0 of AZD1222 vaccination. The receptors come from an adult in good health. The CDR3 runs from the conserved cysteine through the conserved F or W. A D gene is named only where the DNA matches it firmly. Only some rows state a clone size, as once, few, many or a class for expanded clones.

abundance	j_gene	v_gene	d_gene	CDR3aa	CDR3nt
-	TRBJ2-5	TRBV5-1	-	CASSSALWETQYF	TGCGCCAGCAGCTCGGCCCTTTGGGAGACCCAGTACTTC
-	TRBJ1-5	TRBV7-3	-	CASSLEPGTPGPYSSRQPQHF	TGTGCCAGCAGCTTAGAGCCGGGGACGCCCGGACCCTATTCTTCACGGCAGCCCCAGCATTTT
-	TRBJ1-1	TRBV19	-	CASSIGRLAEAFF	TGTGCCAGTAGTATTGGCAGGCTGGCTGAAGCTTTCTTT
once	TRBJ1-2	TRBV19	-	CASSIILTGKEVGYTF	TGTGCCAGTAGTATAATTTTAACGGGGAAGGAGGTTGGCTACACCTTC
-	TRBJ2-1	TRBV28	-	CASSSLARNEQFF	TGTGCCAGCAGTAGCCTAGCACGCAATGAGCAGTTCTTC
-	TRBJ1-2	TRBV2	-	CASSSHYGYTF	TGTGCCAGCAGCTCACACTATGGCTACACCTTC
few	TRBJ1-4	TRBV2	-	CASRLEGEKLFF	TGTGCCAGCAGGCTGGAGGGGGAAAAACTGTTTTTT
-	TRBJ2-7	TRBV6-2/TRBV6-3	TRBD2	CASSYGTAIWTSGNLSYEQYF	TGTGCCAGCAGTTACGGGACCGCCATATGGACTAGCGGAAATCTCTCCTACGAGCAGTACTTC
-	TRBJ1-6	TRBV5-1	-	CASSFYPPDRTLSPLHF	TGCGCCAGCAGCTTCTACCCGCCCGACAGGACGCTTTCACCCCTCCACTTT
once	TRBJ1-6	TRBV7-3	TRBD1	CASSLGGTGYNSPLHF	TGTGCCAGCAGCTTAGGGGGGACAGGCTATAATTCACCCCTCCACTTT
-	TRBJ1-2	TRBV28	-	CAVQSPRNYGYTF	TGTGCCGTCCAGTCTCCTAGGAACTATGGCTACACCTTC
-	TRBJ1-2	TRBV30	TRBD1	CACTGAGGYTF	TGTGCCTGTACAGGGGCTGGTGGCTACACCTTC
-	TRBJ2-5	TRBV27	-	CASSLYNSETQYF	TGTGCCAGCAGTTTGTATAATTCAGAGACCCAGTACTTC
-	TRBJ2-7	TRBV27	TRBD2	CASSSRRWTSGSYEQYF	TGTGCCAGCAGCTCACGAAGGTGGACTAGCGGCTCCTACGAGCAGTACTTC
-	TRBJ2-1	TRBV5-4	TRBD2	CASSPGGDLSSYNEQFF	TGTGCCAGCAGCCCGGGGGGGGATTTGAGCTCCTACAATGAGCAGTTCTTC
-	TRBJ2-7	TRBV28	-	CASSGTPLYEQYF	TGTGCCAGCAGTGGGACTCCACTCTACGAGCAGTACTTC
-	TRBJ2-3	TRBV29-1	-	CSANSQGGTDTQYF	TGCAGCGCCAATTCACAGGGAGGCACAGATACGCAGTATTTT
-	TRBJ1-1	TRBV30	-	CAWNRDLNTEAFF	TGTGCCTGGAACAGGGATTTGAACACTGAAGCTTTCTTT
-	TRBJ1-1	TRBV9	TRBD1	CASNFQGGGEAFF	TGTGCCAGCAACTTTCAGGGGGGAGGTGAAGCTTTCTTT
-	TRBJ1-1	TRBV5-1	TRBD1	CASSMDQRGQGNTEAFF	TGCGCCAGCAGCATGGATCAACGTGGACAGGGAAACACTGAAGCTTTCTTT
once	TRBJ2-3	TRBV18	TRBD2	CASSPGTSGTAADTQYF	TGTGCCAGCTCACCCGGGACTAGCGGTACCGCGGCAGATACGCAGTATTTT
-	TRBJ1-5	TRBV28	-	CASSLLSGHLDSNQPQHF	TGTGCTAGCAGTTTATTATCGGGACATCTCGATAGCAATCAGCCCCAGCATTTT
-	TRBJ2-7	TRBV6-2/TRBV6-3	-	CASSYFRDLYEQYF	TGTGCCAGCAGTTACTTCAGGGATCTCTACGAGCAGTACTTC
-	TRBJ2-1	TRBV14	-	CASSEVPGGGQFF	TGTGCCAGCAGCGAAGTTCCAGGGGGAGGGCAGTTCTTC
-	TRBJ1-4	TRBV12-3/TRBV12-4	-	CASSASQGLFF	TGTGCCAGCAGCGCATCTCAAGGCCTGTTTTTT
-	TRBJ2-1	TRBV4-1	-	CASSQDLLEKGNEQFF	TGCGCCAGCAGCCAAGATTTGTTGGAAAAGGGCAATGAGCAGTTCTTC
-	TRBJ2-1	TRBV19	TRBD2	CASSTSGKGEQFF	TGTGCCAGTAGTACTAGCGGGAAAGGTGAGCAGTTCTTC
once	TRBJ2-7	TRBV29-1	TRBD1	CSVGQGNYEQYF	TGCAGCGTTGGACAGGGGAACTACGAGCAGTACTTC
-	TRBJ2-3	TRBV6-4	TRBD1	CASRAGQGGTDTQYF	TGTGCCAGCAGGGCGGGACAGGGTGGCACAGATACGCAGTATTTT
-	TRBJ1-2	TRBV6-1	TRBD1	CASSENGQGLRGYTF	TGTGCCAGCAGTGAAAATGGACAGGGACTGCGAGGCTACACCTTC
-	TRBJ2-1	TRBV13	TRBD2	CASSPVSGSSYNEQFF	TGTGCCAGCAGCCCCGTGAGCGGGAGCTCCTACAATGAGCAGTTCTTC
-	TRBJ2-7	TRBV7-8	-	CASSHSTGLDYEQYF	TGTGCCAGCAGCCATTCTACGGGCCTCGACTACGAGCAGTACTTC
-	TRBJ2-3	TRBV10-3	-	CAISDLVSTDTQYF	TGTGCCATCAGTGACCTAGTTAGCACAGATACGCAGTATTTT
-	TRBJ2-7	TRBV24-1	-	CATSAPGFGEQYF	TGTGCCACCAGTGCTCCCGGGTTCGGCGAGCAGTACTTC
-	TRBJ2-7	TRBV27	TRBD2	CASSSRLAGDSEQYF	TGTGCCAGCAGTTCGAGGCTAGCGGGAGACTCCGAGCAGTACTTC
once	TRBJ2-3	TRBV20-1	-	CSASYSTDTQYF	TGCAGTGCTAGTTACTCCACAGATACGCAGTATTTT
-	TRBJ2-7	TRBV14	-	CASSPRGNPEQYF	TGTGCCAGCAGCCCCAGGGGTAATCCGGAACAGTACTTC
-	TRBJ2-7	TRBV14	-	CASSQDLAYEQYF	TGTGCCAGCAGCCAAGATCTCGCCTACGAGCAGTACTTC
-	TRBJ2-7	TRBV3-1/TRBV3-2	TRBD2	CASSQDVTGGRREQYF	TGTGCCAGCAGCCAAGATGTAACGGGAGGTCGTCGTGAGCAGTACTTC
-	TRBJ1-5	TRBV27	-	CASSFTSYNQPQHF	TGTGCCAGCAGTTTTACCAGCTACAATCAGCCCCAGCATTTT
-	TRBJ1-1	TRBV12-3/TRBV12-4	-	CASSLITNTEAFF	TGTGCCAGCAGTTTAATTACAAACACTGAAGCTTTCTTT
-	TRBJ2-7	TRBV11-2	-	CASSPNYEQYF	TGTGCCAGCAGCCCGAACTACGAGCAGTACTTC
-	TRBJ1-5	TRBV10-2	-	CASKEGGQPQHF	TGCGCCAGCAAAGAGGGAGGTCAGCCCCAGCATTTT
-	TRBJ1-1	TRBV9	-	CASSVVRAGNTEAFF	TGTGCCAGCAGCGTAGTAAGGGCGGGGAACACTGAAGCTTTCTTT
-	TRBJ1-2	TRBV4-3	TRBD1	CASSQERQGVDYGYTF	TGCGCCAGCAGCCAAGAACGACAGGGGGTAGACTATGGCTACACCTTC
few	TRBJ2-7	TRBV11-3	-	CASSIGALSSYEQYF	TGTGCCAGCAGCATCGGGGCTTTGAGCTCCTACGAGCAGTACTTC
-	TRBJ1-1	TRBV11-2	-	CASSLGAGMNTEAFF	TGTGCCAGCAGCCTGGGGGCGGGCATGAACACTGAAGCTTTCTTT
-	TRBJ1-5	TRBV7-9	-	CASSGDSNQPQHF	TGTGCCAGCAGCGGAGATAGCAATCAGCCCCAGCATTTT
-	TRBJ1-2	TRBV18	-	CASSFKLPDGGGFGYTF	TGTGCCAGCTCATTTAAGCTCCCCGACGGCGGAGGGTTTGGCTACACCTTC
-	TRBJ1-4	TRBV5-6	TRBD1	CASSPGTAFNEKLFF	TGTGCCAGCAGCCCCGGGACAGCGTTTAATGAAAAACTGTTTTTT
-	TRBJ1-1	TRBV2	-	CASDRVMAVGTEAFF	TGTGCCAGCGACCGGGTCATGGCCGTCGGCACTGAAGCTTTCTTT
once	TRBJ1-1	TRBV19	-	CASSPLRGVRNTEAFF	TGTGCCAGTAGTCCCCTTAGGGGAGTAAGGAACACTGAAGCTTTCTTT
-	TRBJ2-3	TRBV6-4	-	CASSISGGDTQYF	TGTGCCAGCAGTATTAGCGGCGGAGATACGCAGTATTTT
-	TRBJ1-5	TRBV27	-	CASSQLKGGQPQHF	TGTGCCAGCAGCCAACTGAAGGGCGGGCAGCCCCAGCATTTT
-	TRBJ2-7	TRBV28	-	CASSSPPSYEQYF	TGTGCCAGCAGTTCTCCGCCATCCTACGAGCAGTACTTC